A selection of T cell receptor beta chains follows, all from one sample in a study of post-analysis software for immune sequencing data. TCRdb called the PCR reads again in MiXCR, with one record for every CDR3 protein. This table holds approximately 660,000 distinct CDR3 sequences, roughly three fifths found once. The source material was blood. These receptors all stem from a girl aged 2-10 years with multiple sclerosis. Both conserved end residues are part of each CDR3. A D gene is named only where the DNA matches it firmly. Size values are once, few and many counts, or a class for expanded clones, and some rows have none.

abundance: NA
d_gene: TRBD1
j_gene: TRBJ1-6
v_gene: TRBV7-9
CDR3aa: CASSLARTGANSPLHF
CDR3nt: TGTGCCAGCAGCTTAGCCCGGACAGGGGCAAATTCACCCCTCCACTTT

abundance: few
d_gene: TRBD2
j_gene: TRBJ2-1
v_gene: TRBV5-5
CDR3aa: CASSGETSGVVDEQFF
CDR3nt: TGTGCCAGCAGCGGGGAGACTAGCGGGGTAGTGGATGAGCAGTTCTTC

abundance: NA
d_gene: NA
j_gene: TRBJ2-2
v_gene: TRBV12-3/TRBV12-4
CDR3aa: CASSFAVRLTANTGELFF
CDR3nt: TGTGCCAGCAGTTTTGCTGTTCGGCTGACAGCGAACACCGGGGAGCTGTTTTTT

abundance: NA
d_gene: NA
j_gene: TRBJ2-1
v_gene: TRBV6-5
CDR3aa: CASSYGDLSEQFF
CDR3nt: TGTGCCAGCAGTTATGGGGATTTAAGTGAGCAGTTCTTC

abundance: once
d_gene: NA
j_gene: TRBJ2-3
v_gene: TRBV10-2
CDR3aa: CASSEGESADTQYF
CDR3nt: TGCGCCAGCAGTGAGGGGGAGTCCGCAGATACGCAGTATTTT

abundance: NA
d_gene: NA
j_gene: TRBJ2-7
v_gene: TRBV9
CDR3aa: CASSVSARSYEQYF
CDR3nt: TGTGCCAGCAGCGTATCCGCGCGATCCTACGAACAGTACTTC

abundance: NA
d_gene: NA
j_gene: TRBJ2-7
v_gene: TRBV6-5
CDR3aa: CASSYFPTDWPANYEQYF
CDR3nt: TGTGCCAGCAGTTACTTTCCCACTGACTGGCCTGCAAACTACGAGCAGTACTTC

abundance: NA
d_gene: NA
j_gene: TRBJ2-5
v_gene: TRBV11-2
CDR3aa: CASSPQGNLQETQYF
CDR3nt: TGTGCCAGCAGCCCCCAAGGGAACCTACAAGAGACCCAGTACTTC

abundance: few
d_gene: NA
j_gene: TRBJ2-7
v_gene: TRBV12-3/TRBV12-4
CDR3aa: CASSFRDRSYEQYF
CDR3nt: TGTGCCAGCAGTTTCCGGGACCGATCCTACGAGCAGTACTTC

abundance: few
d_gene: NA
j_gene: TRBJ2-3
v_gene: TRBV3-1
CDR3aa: CASSQGGRRGLNTDTQYF
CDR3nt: TGTGCCAGCAGCCAAGGGGGCAGGCGGGGCCTTAACACAGATACGCAGTATTTT

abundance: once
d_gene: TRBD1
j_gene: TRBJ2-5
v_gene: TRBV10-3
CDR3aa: CASTGDGETQYF
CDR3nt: TGTGCCAGTACAGGGGACGGAGAGACCCAGTACTTC

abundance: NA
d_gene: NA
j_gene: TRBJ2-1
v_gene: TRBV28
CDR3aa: CASSLMEDSISYNEQFF
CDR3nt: TGTGCCAGCAGTTTGATGGAGGACTCTATCTCCTACAATGAGCAGTTCTTC

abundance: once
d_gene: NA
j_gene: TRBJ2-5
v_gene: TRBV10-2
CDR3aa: CASSEQRQRQETQYF
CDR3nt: TGCGCCAGCAGTGAACAGAGACAGCGCCAAGAGACCCAGTACTTC

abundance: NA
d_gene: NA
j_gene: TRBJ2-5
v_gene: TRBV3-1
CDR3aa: CASSQELGTQYF
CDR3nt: TGTGCCAGCAGCCAAGAACTAGGGACCCAGTACTTC

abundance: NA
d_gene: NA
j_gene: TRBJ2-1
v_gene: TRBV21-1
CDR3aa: CASTSEASGGESEQFF
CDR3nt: TGTGCCAGCACCTCAGAGGCTAGCGGTGGCGAGAGTGAGCAGTTCTTC

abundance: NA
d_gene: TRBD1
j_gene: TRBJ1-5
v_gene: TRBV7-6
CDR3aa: CASSLEPRGNHQPQHF
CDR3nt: TGTGCCAGCAGCTTAGAACCCAGGGGGAACCATCAACCCCAGCATTTT

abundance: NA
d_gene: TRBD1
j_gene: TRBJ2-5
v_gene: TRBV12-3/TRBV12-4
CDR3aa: CASRHGTGGVETQYF
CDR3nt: TGTGCCAGCAGGCATGGGACAGGGGGCGTCGAGACCCAGTACTTC